The 16 T cell receptor beta chains below all came from one sample that was sequenced in a study of liver allograft versus peripheral blood T cells. Study background: Recipients' peripheral blood T cell receptor repertoires were compared with those in transplanted livers.

TCRdb ran MiXCR on the reads and lists one entry per CDR3 protein. The sample has over 2,500 distinct CDR3 sequences, 14% to 15% seen once. All receptors derive from a human patient who had a liver transplant. Some T cells may be the graft donor's.

This clonotype is classed as medium-sized. V and J are TRBV15 and TRBJ1-1; D is uncertain. Germline V gene lookup returns CDR1 LNHNV and CDR2 YYDKDF (reference sequence). This CDR3 region has 17 residues. With 3 bases removed from V and 1 base from J, the gap between germline ends came to 18 bases. The CDR3 region is CATSSGWELTGNTEAFF. The CDR3 nucleotides read TGTGCCACCAGCAGCGGATGGGAATTGACGGGGAACACTGAAGCTTTCTTT.

This clonotype qualifies as large. The chain carries TRBV27 and TRBJ2-7; maybe TRBD1 (7 bases). Germline lookup yields CDR1 MNHEY and CDR2 SMNVEV (reference sequence). The CDR3 is 15 residues long. Trimming pared 0 bases from V and 5 bases from J, leaving 14 bases between. This CDR3 is CASSLSAGGMDEQYF. In DNA form, the CDR3 reads TGTGCCAGCAGTTTATCGGCAGGGGGGATGGACGAGCAGTACTTC.

The gene calls are TRBV2 and TRBJ2-2, with D unresolved. Germline lookup yields CDR1 SNHLY and CDR2 FYNNEI. The CDR3 is 15 residues long. V was shortened by 5 bases and J by 6 bases, with 16 bases between the two germline ends. CDR3 coding DNA: TGTGCCAGCAGTAAACTAACCTCTAGAGCCGGGGAGCTGTTTTTT. It translates to CASSKLTSRAGELFF.

This clonotype was observed many times. This chain links TRBV6-5 with TRBJ1-5; D unresolved. Between the trimmed V and J ends, which lost 0 bases and 1 base, there was a span of 10 bases. The germline gives CDR1 MNHEY, CDR2 SVGAGI. The CDR3 length is 16 residues. CDR3 region: CASSYSAGESNQPQHF. CDR3 in DNA: TGTGCCAGCAGTTACTCGGCCGGCGAGAGCAATCAGCCCCAGCATTTT.

The genes are TRBV5-5 and TRBJ2-7, with D possibly matching TRBD2 (5 bases). This CDR3 is 13 amino acids long. V dropped 4 bases and J dropped 2 bases, with 10 bases sitting between them. In germline, CDR1 is SGHKS, CDR2 YYEKEE (reference sequence). CDR3 bases: TGTGCCAGCAGCGCGGGTCTCGCCTACGAGCAGTACTTC. This gives the protein CASSAGLAYEQYF.

This clonotype was seen many times. The chain uses TRBV30 and TRBJ2-7, with TRBD1 identical over 9 bases. J gave up 4 bases and V 5 bases, and 9 bases lay outside the gene matches. CDR3 size: 14 residues. CDR1 and CDR2 from the germline V gene are GTSNPN and SVGIG (reference sequence). This chain's CDR3 is CAWQDGTGKYEQYF. The CDR3 DNA reads as TGTGCCTGGCAAGACGGGACAGGGAAATACGAGCAGTACTTC.

This clonotype was seen at least ten times. The chain recombines TRBV12-3 or TRBV12-4 with TRBJ2-7; 7 positions agree with TRBD2. V shed 2 bases, J shed 2 bases, and the junction held 6 bases outside the gene matches. CDR3 length: 15 residues. The CDR3 sequence: CASSLTPSGAYEQYF. DNA for the CDR3: TGTGCCAGCAGTTTAACCCCTAGCGGAGCCTACGAGCAGTACTTC.

This clonotype was recorded many times. V gene TRBV7-3 combines with J gene TRBJ1-1; maybe TRBD1 (5 bases). CDR3 length: 13 residues. V lost 2 bases and J 7 bases, leaving 11 bases between the germline ends. CDR1 is SGHTA and CDR2 is FQGTGA in the germline V gene. CDR3 loop: CASSLWGEDEAFF. In nucleotides, the CDR3 is TGTGCCAGCAGCTTATGGGGGGAGGATGAAGCTTTCTTT.

This clonotype was observed at least ten times. This chain joins TRBV27 and TRBJ1-4, with TRBD1 matching over 10 bases. There are 14 residues in the CDR3. V was pared by 3 bases and J by 7 bases, with 2 bases of the junction left unmatched. CDR1 is MNHEY, CDR2 SMNVEV, per germline (reference sequence). The CDR3 loop is CASSLGTGVEKLFF. Written as DNA, the CDR3 is TGTGCCAGCAGTTTGGGGACAGGGGTTGAAAAACTGTTTTTT.

Only a few counts were recorded for this clonotype. The CDR3 loop reads CSAPGVDGYTF. For the CDR3, the DNA is TGCAGTGCCCCAGGGGTCGATGGCTACACCTTC. The V and J genes are TRBV20-1 and TRBJ1-2; D perhaps matches TRBD1 (6 bases). V was trimmed by 6 bases and J by 6 bases, leaving 11 bases between them. Germline CDR1 is DFQATT and CDR2 is SNEGSKA (reference sequence). This CDR3 spans 11 amino acids.

On this clonotype itself: A far larger clone is off by one base, so a read error is likely. V and J are TRBV6-1 and TRBJ1-3, with 8 bases lining up with TRBD1. Trimming cost V 6 bases and J 1 base; bases outside gene matches: 5. The germline V gene has CDR1 MNHNS and CDR2 SASEGT. This CDR3 is built from 15 residues. Here the CDR3 reads CASRDRVRSGNTIYF. The DNA for the CDR3 is TGTGCCAGCAGGGACAGGGTTAGGTCTGGAAACACCATATATTTT.

A remark on this clonotype: A read error may account for a junction end that differs from germline. Here the CDR3 reads CAWGVAVNTEAFF. Written as DNA, the CDR3 is TGTGCCTGGGGTGTTGCTGTGAACACTGAAGCTTTCTTT. The chain joins TRBV30 to TRBJ1-1; D is uncertain. Germline CDR1 is GTSNPN and CDR2 is SVGIG (reference sequence). The CDR3 spans 13 residues.

This sequence joins TRBV27 and TRBJ1-2; D perhaps matches TRBD1 (6 bases). Per the germline V gene, CDR1 is MNHEY and CDR2 is SMNVEV (reference sequence). CDR3 size: 16 residues. V dropped 3 bases and J dropped 1 base, with 15 bases sitting between them. The CDR3 bases are TGTGCCAGCAGTTTGGGTTCTACAGGGATTAACTATGGCTACACCTTC. This translates into CASSLGSTGINYGYTF.

This clonotype is medium-sized in the sample. The genes are TRBV12-3 or TRBV12-4 and TRBJ1-1; D gene ambiguous. The germline V and J ends were trimmed by 3 bases and 1 base, with 9 bases remaining between them. The length of the CDR3 is 14 residues. The CDR3 DNA reads as TGTGCCAGCAGTTTGGGAAAGGGGAACACTGAAGCTTTCTTT. This gives the protein CASSLGKGNTEAFF.

By frequency in the sample, this clonotype is large (0.1 to 1%). The J gene is TRBJ1-5, the V gene TRBV19, with D unresolved. CDR3 length equals 13 residues. The germline V and J ends were trimmed by 6 bases and 1 base, with 7 bases remaining between them. Germline assignment: CDR1 LNHDA and CDR2 SQIVND (reference sequence). The CDR3 bases are TGTGCCAGTAGCAAGGACAGCAATCAGCCCCAGCATTTT. Its translation: CASSKDSNQPQHF.

On this clonotype: A far larger clone is a single base away, which makes a read error likely. This rearrangement joins TRBV6-1 to TRBJ1-2, with a possible D match to TRBD1 (5 bases). Trimming removed 5 bases at V and 10 bases at J, with 14 bases between. Germline V gives CDR1 MNHNS, CDR2 SASEGT. The CDR3 runs 12 residues. CDR3: CASSYGGDDYTF. The CDR3 nucleotides read TGTGCCAGCAGTTACGGGGGAGATGACTACACCTTC.